Reported below is one TCR beta chain. What it recognizes is unknown. Each CDR3 protein is one row after TCRdb ran MiXCR on the 5' RACE reads. The sample includes about 350,000 distinct CDR3 sequences, roughly 13% of them seen just once. The CDR3 consists of 16 residues. The trim removed 3 bases at V and 1 base at J, leaving 5 bases unmatched. Germline values: CDR1 SGHTA, CDR2 FQGNSA. This sample was included in a study of T-cell memory formation after mild COVID-19. Overall study results and limits: Contracting CD4+ clones lay largely in CM and EM, with CD8+ ones residing in EMRA.

This TCR was recovered from a man aged 18 to 30 who had mild COVID-19 (a few samples of this study predate the infection). Cell type and time point are not known. V usage is TRBV7-2 and J usage is TRBJ2-2, with 7 bases aligning to TRBD2. Sequenced: PBMCs or a T cell subset sorted from them (not recorded which). CDR3 residues: CASSFLGRGNTGELFF. The DNA of the CDR3 is TGTGCCAGCAGCTTCCTGGGGAGGGGGAACACCGGGGAGCTGTTTTTT.